The entry below describes one T cell receptor beta chain. The authors' processing: Reference gene primer amplification gave nucleated cell count estimates. The table came from immunoSEQ multiplex PCR; TCRdb's copy has only in-frame clones and leaves some out. Clonal size and the V and J genes are those of that table, whereas D and trimming came from the DNA. The sample lists more than 250,000 clones, approximately 90% occurring once. This entry comes from a study of blood T cell repertoires in COVID-19. The overall study: The United States, Italy and Spain provided the acute and convalescent COVID-19 samples. PBMCs, B-cell-depleted T cells, or T cells provided the cDNA or gDNA that made up the material.

Seattle's cohort entered during active infection and was followed longitudinally. This CDR3 region has 14 residues. CDR1 and CDR2 (germline): SGHVS, FQNEAQ. The V end was cut by 5 bases, the J end by 0 bases, with 9 bases between. The chain recombines TRBV7-8 with TRBJ2-3; D might be TRBD2 (5 bases). The sample taken for sequencing was peripheral blood. The clonotype comes from a woman aged 50 to 60 with COVID-19, enrolled during active disease. DNA of the CDR3: TGTGCCAGCAGCCCCTGGACTAGCACAGATACGCAGTATTTT. It translates to CASSPWTSTDTQYF.